This note documents a single T cell receptor beta chain sequence. Participants' own reports of clinical history determined their cohort assignment. Cohort 3 donors counted as recovered after two negative PCRs, clearance, or resolved symptoms. The sample originates from a study of blood T cell repertoires in COVID-19. Study summary: Italy, Spain and the United States were the sources of the convalescent and acute COVID-19 samples.

Method: immunoSEQ multiplex PCR; TCRdb's copy keeps in-frame clones and lacks some. The sample yields approximately 380,000 clones, 88% seen once. The receptor comes from a woman aged 18-29 years who had recovered from COVID-19. The sequencing sample was made of PBMCs or T cells enriched from blood (not recorded which).

The CDR3 bases are TGTGCCAGCAGTGACCAGACAGGGGGCACCACAGATACGCAGTATTTT. Translating gives CASSDQTGGTTDTQYF. This rearrangement joins TRBV6-4 to TRBJ2-3; 10 nucleotides line up with TRBD1. The CDR3 totals 16 residues. Germline loops: CDR1 MRHNA, CDR2 SNTAGT. V lost 2 bases, J lost 2 bases, and 4 bases stayed unmatched.